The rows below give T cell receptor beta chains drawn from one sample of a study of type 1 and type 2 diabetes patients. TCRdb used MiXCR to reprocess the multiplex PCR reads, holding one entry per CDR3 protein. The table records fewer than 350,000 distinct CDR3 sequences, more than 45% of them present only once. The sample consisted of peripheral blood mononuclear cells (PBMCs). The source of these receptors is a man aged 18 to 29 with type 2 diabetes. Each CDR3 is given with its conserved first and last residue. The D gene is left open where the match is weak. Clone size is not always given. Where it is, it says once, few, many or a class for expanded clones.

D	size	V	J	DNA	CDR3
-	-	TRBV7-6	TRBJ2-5	TGTGCCAGTACCTCGGGACAAGAGACCCAGTACTTC	CASTSGQETQYF
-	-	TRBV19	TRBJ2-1	TGTGCCAGTAGTATCGGGGTCAACAATGAGCAGTTCTTC	CASSIGVNNEQFF
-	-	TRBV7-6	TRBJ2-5	TGTGCCAGCAGCTCGCAACCGACGTACCAAGAGACCCAGTACTTC	CASSSQPTYQETQYF
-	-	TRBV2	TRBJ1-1	TGTGCCAGCAGACCCGCCAGGTCGATCGAAGCTTTCTTT	CASRPARSIEAFF
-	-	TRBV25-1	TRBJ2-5	TGTGCCAGCAGTGATCCCCGGGACGTCCAAGAGACCCAGTACTTC	CASSDPRDVQETQYF
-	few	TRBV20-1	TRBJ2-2	TGCAGTGCTAGGAGGATCAGGGCGAACACCGGGGAGCTGTTTTTT	CSARRIRANTGELFF
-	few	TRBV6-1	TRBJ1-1	TGTGCCAGCAGTGAATTGTATCCGGAGCAAGGAGCTTTCTTT	CASSELYPEQGAFF
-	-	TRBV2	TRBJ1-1	TGTGCCAGCAGTGAAAGGGATCGGAACACTGAAGCTTTCTTT	CASSERDRNTEAFF
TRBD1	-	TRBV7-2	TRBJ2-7	TGTGCCAGCAGGACAGGGTCATCCTCCTACGAGCAGTACTTC	CASRTGSSSYEQYF
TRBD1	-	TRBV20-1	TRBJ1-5	TGCAGTGCTTCTGACAGGGAGACAAGGCAGCCCCAGCATTTT	CSASDRETRQPQHF
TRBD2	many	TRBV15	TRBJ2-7	TGTGCCACCAGCAGTAGGGCGGCGGGGGACGAGCAGTACTTC	CATSSRAAGDEQYF
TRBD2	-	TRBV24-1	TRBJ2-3	TGTGCCACCAGTGATCCCCAGCGGGAGGGGCTCTATACGCAGTATTTT	CATSDPQREGLYTQYF
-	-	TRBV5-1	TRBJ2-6	TGCGCCAGCAGCTTGGGACACGCTGGGGCCAACGTCCTGACTTTC	CASSLGHAGANVLTF
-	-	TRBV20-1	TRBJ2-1	TGCAGTGCTAGAGACCTCTCCTACAATGAGCAGTTCTTC	CSARDLSYNEQFF
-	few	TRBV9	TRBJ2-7	TGTGCCAGCAGCCCCAGGGACCACTCCTACGAGCAGTACTTC	CASSPRDHSYEQYF
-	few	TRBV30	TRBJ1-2	TGTGCCTGGACAGGGACGACCATGGGAGGCTACACCTTC	CAWTGTTMGGYTF
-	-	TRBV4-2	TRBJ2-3	TGTGCCAGCAGCCAAGCGAGGGACTTTTTAACGGCGCAGTATTTT	CASSQARDFLTAQYF
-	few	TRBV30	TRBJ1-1	TGTGCCTGGACGTTGGCAGGCATGAACACTGAAGCTTTCTTT	CAWTLAGMNTEAFF
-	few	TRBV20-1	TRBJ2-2	TGCAGTGCTAGTGGGGTATACCGGAACACCGGGGAGCTGTTTTTT	CSASGVYRNTGELFF
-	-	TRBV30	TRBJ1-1	TGTGCCTGGAGTTTGCGTGACAACACTGAAGCTTTCTTT	CAWSLRDNTEAFF
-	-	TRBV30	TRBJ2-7	TGTGCCTGGAGTGTAGGAAAACCCTACGAGCAGTACTTC	CAWSVGKPYEQYF
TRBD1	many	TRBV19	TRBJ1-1	TGTGCCAGTAGTAGGGACAGGGGATACATGAACACTGAAGCTTTCTTT	CASSRDRGYMNTEAFF
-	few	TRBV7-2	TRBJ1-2	TGTGCCAGCAGCCCCGACAGACAGATTACCTATGGCTACACCTTC	CASSPDRQITYGYTF
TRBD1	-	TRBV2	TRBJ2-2	TGTGCCAGCAGTCGGATAAGGGGGCTGGCCGGGGAGCTGTTTTTT	CASSRIRGLAGELFF
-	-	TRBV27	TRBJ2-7	TGTGCCAGCAGTTTGGACATAGGCTACGAGCAGTACTTC	CASSLDIGYEQYF
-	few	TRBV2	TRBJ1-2	TGTGCCAGCACCCCCCCTGGGGGGAAAAGTCAGGCTGGCTACACCTTC	CASTPPGGKSQAGYTF
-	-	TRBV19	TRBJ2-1	TGTGCCAGTAGTCTAGGGACTCTATCGTACAATGAGCAGTTCTTC	CASSLGTLSYNEQFF
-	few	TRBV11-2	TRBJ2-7	TGTGCCAGCAGCTTCGTAGGCTACGAGCAGTACTTC	CASSFVGYEQYF
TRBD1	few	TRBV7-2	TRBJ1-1	TGTGCCAGCATCCCGAAAGGGGGACAGGGGCACACTGAAGCTTTCTTT	CASIPKGGQGHTEAFF
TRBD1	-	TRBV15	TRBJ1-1	TGTGCCACCAGCAGAGATCAATGGACAGGTGAAACTGAAGCTTTCTTT	CATSRDQWTGETEAFF
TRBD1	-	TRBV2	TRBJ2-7	TGTGCCAGCTCACAGGGGTTCTTCTACGAGCAGTACTTC	CASSQGFFYEQYF
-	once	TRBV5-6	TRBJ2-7	TGTGCCAGCAGGGGACGGGGGAAGAGCTACGAGCAGTACTTC	CASRGRGKSYEQYF
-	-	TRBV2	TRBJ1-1	TGTGCCAGCAGGAGGGAGGGCCTGAACACTGAAGCTTTCTTT	CASRREGLNTEAFF